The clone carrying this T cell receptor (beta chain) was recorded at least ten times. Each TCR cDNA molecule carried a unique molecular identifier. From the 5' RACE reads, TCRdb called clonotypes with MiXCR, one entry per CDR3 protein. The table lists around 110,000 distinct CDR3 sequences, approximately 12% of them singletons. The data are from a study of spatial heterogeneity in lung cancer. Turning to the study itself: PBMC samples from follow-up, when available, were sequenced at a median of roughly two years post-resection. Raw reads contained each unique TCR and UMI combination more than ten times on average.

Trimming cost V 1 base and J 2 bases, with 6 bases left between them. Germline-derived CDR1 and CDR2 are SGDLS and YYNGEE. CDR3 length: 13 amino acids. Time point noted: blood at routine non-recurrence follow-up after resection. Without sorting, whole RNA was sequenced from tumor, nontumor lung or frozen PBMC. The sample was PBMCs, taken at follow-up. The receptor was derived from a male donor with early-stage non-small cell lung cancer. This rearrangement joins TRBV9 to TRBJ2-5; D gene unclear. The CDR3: CASSVSDQETQYF. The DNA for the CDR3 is TGTGCCAGCAGCGTATCTGATCAAGAGACCCAGTACTTC.